This T cell receptor beta chain was recorded in a study of T cell changes during pregnancy in multiple sclerosis. The CDR3 runs to 13 residues. Germline lookup yields CDR1 MDHEN and CDR2 SYDVKM. V lost 3 bases and J lost 4; bases outside the gene matches: 3. Repertoires were generated with immunoSEQ multiplex PCR, while TCRdb's copy carries only in-frame clones and drops some. The table includes about 26,000 clones, 80% to 90% detected once. This sequence was found in a female donor with multiple sclerosis, enrolled in a pregnancy study. The V gene is TRBV28, the J gene TRBJ2-7; TRBD1 agrees at 7 bases. Sequenced here: CD8+ T cells from peripheral blood mononuclear cells, sampled in the second trimester of pregnancy. The CDR3 protein is CASSFTGVYEQYF. The CDR3 nucleotides read TGTGCCAGCAGTTTCACAGGGGTGTACGAGCAGTACTTC.